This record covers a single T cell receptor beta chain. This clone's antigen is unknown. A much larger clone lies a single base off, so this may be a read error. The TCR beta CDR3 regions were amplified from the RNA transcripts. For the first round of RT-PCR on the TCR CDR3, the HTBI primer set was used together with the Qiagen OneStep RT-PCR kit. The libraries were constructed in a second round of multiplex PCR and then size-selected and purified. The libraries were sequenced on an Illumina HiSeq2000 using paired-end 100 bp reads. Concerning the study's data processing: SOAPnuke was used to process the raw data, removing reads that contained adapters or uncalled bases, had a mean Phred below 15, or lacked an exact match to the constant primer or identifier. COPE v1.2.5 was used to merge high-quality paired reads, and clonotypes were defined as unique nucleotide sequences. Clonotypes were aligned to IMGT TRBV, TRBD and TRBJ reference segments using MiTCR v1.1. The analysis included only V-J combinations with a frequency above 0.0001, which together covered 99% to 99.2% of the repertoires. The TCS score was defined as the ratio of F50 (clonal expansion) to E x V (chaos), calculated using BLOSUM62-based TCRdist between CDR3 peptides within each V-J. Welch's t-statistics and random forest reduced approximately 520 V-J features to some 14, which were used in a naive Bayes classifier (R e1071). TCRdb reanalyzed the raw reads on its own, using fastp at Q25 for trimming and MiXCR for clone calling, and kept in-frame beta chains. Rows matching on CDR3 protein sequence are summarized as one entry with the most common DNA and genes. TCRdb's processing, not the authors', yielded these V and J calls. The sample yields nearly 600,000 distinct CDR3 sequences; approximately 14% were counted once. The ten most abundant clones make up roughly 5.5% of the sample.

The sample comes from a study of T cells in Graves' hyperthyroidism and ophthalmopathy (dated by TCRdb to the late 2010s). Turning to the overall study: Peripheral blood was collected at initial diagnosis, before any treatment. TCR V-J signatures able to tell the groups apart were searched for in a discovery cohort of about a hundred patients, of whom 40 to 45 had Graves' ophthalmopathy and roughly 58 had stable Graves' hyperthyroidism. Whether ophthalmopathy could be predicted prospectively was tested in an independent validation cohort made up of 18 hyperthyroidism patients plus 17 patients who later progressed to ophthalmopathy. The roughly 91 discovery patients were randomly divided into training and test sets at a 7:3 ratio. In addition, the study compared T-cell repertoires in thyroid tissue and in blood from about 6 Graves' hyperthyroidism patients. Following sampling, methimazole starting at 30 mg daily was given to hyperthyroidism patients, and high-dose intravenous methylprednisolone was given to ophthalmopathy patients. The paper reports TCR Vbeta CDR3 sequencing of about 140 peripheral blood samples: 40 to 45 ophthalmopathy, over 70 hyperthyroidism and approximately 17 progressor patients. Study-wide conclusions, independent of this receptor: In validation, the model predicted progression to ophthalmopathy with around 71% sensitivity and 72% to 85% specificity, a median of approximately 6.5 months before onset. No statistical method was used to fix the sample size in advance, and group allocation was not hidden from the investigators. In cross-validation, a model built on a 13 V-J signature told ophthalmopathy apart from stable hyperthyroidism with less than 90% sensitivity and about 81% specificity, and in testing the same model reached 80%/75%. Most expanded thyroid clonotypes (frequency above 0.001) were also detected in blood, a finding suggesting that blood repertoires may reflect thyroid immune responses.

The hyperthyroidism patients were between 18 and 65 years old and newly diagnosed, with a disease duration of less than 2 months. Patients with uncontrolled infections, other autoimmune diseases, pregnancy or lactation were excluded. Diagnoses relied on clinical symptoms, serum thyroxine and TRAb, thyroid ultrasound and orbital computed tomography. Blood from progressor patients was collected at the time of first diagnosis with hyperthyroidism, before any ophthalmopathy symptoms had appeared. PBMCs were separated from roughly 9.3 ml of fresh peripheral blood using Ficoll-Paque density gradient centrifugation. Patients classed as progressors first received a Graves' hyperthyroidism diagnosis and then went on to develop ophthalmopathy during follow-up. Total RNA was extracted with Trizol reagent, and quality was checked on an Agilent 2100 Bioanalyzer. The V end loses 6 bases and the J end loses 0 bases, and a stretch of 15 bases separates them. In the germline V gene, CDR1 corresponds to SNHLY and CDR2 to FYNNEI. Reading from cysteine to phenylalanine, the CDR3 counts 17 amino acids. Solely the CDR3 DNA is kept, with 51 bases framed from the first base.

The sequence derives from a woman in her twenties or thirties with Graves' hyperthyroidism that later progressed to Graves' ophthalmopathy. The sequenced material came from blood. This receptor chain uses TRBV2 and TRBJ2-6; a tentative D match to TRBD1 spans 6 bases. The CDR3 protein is CASSLDSARSGANVLTF. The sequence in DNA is TGTGCCAGCAGCCTGGACAGCGCGCGCTCTGGGGCCAACGTCCTGACTTTC.